What follows is one TCR beta chain and its context. What it recognizes is unknown. These data are taken from a study of shared clonotypes between healthy human individuals. Findings and limits, study-wide: The study found lower generation probabilities in non-shared clonotypes than in those shared by all four donors.

CDR3 length: 14 amino acids. Trimming took off 0 bases at V and 7 bases at J, with 13 bases between the two ends. The V gene's germline CDR1 is SGHDT and CDR2 YYEEEE. The method was immunoSEQ multiplex PCR; TCRdb's version includes in-frame clones alone and lacks a portion of them. The sample lists about 1 million clones; around 74% were seen once. The V gene is TRBV5-6, the J gene TRBJ1-2; maybe TRBD1 (5 bases). The sequence was collected from a man younger than 30 in good health. The specimen sequenced was memory CD4+ T cells sorted from blood. Subset indicated: CD45RA-negative fraction. CDR3 in amino acids: CASSLGDGKGGYTF. CDR3 DNA sequence: TGTGCCAGCAGCTTGGGGGACGGGAAGGGTGGCTACACCTTC.